This T cell receptor beta chain appears in the sequencing data of a study of cytomegalovirus exposure and HLA in healthy donors. Primers included in the PCR were 60 Vbeta and 13 Jbeta primers. Method: immunoSEQ multiplex PCR; TCRdb's copy keeps in-frame clones and lacks some. This repertoire shows more than 95,000 clones, approximately 80% found once; its top ten account for 1.3%. With regard to this clone: The antigen remains undetermined.

Study observations and caveats: Later, TCR association rates were found to vary by HLA locus, highest for DRB1 and lowest for HLA-C. Productive status was seen about 90% or about 30% of the time for most TCR beta V segments in an earlier analysis. A later analysis linked 15,000 to 20,000 TCR beta sequences to HLA alleles at 0.05 false discovery rate. Sequencing had likely introduced a cluster of highly shared sequence variants as an artifact.

The origin of this receptor is a man younger than 45 in good health and CMV-seronegative. Sequencing was carried out using PBMCs.

In nucleotides, the CDR3 is TGCGCCAGCAGCCCACGCGGGAGCGGTTCCGGGGAGCTGTTTTTT. This codes for CASSPRGSGSGELFF. This chain connects TRBV4-1 to TRBJ2-2; 7 bases fit TRBD2. Germline assignment: CDR1 MGHRA and CDR2 YSYEKL. There are 15 residues in the CDR3. The trim removed 4 bases at V and 6 bases at J, leaving 8 bases unmatched.